Below, 2 T cell receptor beta chains from the same sample are listed, as sequenced in a study of blood T cell repertoires in COVID-19. The protocol was immunoSEQ multiplex PCR, while the TCRdb copy is restricted to in-frame clones and leaves out a portion. The sample lists over 350,000 clones; around 86% were seen once. Specimen: peripheral blood. The receptors were sampled from a woman aged 25 to 39 with active or convalescent COVID-19.

In this sample, this clone turned up once. This rearrangement joins TRBV5-1 to TRBJ1-2; 11 positions agree with TRBD1. This CDR3 has 17 amino acids. Trimming took 4 bases from V and 1 from J; bases not matched to a gene: 9. Germline CDR1 and CDR2: SGHRS and YFSETQ. In DNA form, the CDR3 reads TGCGCCAGCAGCCTTCCGGGACAGGGGGAGTTTAACTATGGCTACACCTTC. Translation: CASSLPGQGEFNYGYTF.

Regarding this clone: At the DNA level, this CDR3 is encoded by other sequences in the same sample as well. The rearrangement links TRBV18 to TRBJ1-1; D uncertain. The CDR3 totals 12 residues. V lost 3 bases, J lost 3 bases, and 5 bases lay in between. The germline CDR1 and CDR2 sequences are KGHSH and LQKENI. DNA for the CDR3: TGTGCCAGCTCACCTCGGGACACTGAAGCTTTCTTT. It yields the protein CASSPRDTEAFF. The entire variable domain, with the rest obtained from reference TRBV18 and TRBJ1-1, is as follows: NAGVMQNPRHLVRRRGQEARLRCSPMKGHSHVYWYRQLPEEGLKFMVYLQKENIIDESGMPKERFSAEFPKEGPSILRIQQVVRGDSAAYFCASSPRDTEAFFGQGTRLTVV.